The clone carrying this TCR beta chain was counted ten times or more. The antigen is unknown. This specimen comes from a study of response to subunit inactivated influenza vaccine. Study-level results: Authors suggested that a seasonal influenza vaccination recruits few new T cells each time.

The V and J ends lost 5 bases and 3 bases respectively, with 14 bases between them. The CDR3 runs to 13 residues. Germline values: CDR1 SQVTM, CDR2 ANQGSEA. MiXCR, run by TCRdb on the RT-PCR reads, gives a single entry per CDR3 protein. The sample lists about 190,000 distinct CDR3 sequences; around 14% were seen once. V is TRBV29-1 and J is TRBJ2-7; the D gene could be TRBD1 or TRBD2 (5 bases each). The specimen was CD8+ T cells sorted from PBMCs, collected about 5 days after vaccination. The TCR was taken from a man in his fifties who received an inactivated influenza vaccine. CDR3 sequence: CSVKGPAIYEQYF. DNA of the CDR3: TGCAGCGTTAAGGGACCAGCGATCTACGAGCAGTACTTC.